A single sample gave rise to the 25 T cell receptor beta chains below, sequenced in a study of radiation and T cells in renal cell carcinoma. Time point in this sample: baseline pretreatment blood. The treatment was: 15 Gy SBRT to primary tumor, nephrectomy 4 weeks later. Clones were read by immunoSEQ multiplex PCR, and TCRdb kept only the in-frame ones, dropping some. The sample consists of roughly 100,000 clones, approximately 86% of them appearing once. Sequencing was performed on blood, taken from a patient whose treatment included radiotherapy and nephrectomy. The receptor set was obtained from a man in his fifties or sixties with renal cell carcinoma.

The chain combines TRBV7-6 with TRBJ1-1, with D unclear. The CDR3 runs 12 residues. Germline CDR1 and CDR2: SGHVS and FNYEAQ. V lost 1 base, J lost 8 bases, and 8 bases lay in between. The CDR3: CASSLDTGEAFF. In nucleotides, the CDR3 is TGTGCCAGCAGCTTAGACACGGGAGAAGCTTTCTTT.

This clone was detected only a few times. J is TRBJ1-6 and V is TRBV7-3, with TRBD1 as a possible D gene (5 bases). Germline V gene sequence: CDR1 SGHTA, CDR2 FQGTGA. The CDR3 length is 14 residues. V was cut by 2 bases and J by 5 bases, with 7 bases left in between. CDR3 sequence (DNA): TGTGCCAGCAGCTTACAGGGTAATAATTCACCCCTCCACTTT. Amino acids: CASSLQGNNSPLHF. Full variable domain (rest looked up from reference TRBV7-3 and TRBJ1-6): GAGVSQTPSNKVTEKGKYVELRCDPISGHTALYWYRQSLGQGPEFLIYFQGTGAADDSGLPNDRFFAVRPEGSVSTLKIQRTERGDSAVYLCASSLQGNNSPLHFGNGTRLTVT.

This clone was seen just once. J is TRBJ2-7 and V is TRBV6-5; 9 positions match TRBD2. Germline V gene lookup returns CDR1 MNHEY and CDR2 SVGAGI. The CDR3 covers 15 residues. J was trimmed by 5 bases and V by 0 bases; bases with no gene match: 5. This CDR3 reads CASSYSSGRPHEQYF. The DNA for the CDR3 is TGTGCCAGCAGTTACTCTAGCGGGAGACCCCACGAGCAGTACTTC.

This clone was recorded a few times. This chain connects TRBV6-5 to TRBJ2-3; D unclear. Germline assignment: CDR1 MNHEY and CDR2 SVGAGI. Between the trimmed V and J ends, which lost 7 bases and 2 bases, there was a span of 13 bases. The CDR3 totals 14 residues. CDR3: CASKGPWNTDTQYF. For the CDR3, the DNA is TGTGCCAGCAAAGGTCCTTGGAACACAGATACGCAGTATTTT.

The V gene is TRBV2, the J gene TRBJ1-4; D remains ambiguous. Germline values: CDR1 SNHLY, CDR2 FYNNEI. The V gene lost 2 bases and the J gene lost 8 bases, with 9 bases spanning the gap. The CDR3 contains 13 residues. The CDR3 DNA sequence: TGTGCCAGCAGTGAAACCGCGTTGGAAAAACTGTTTTTT. Protein: CASSETALEKLFF.

This clone appeared once. The V gene is TRBV6-5, the J gene TRBJ1-1, with D unclear. The V gene lost 7 bases and the J gene lost 1 base, with 16 bases spanning the gap. This CDR3 contains 15 residues. CDR1 is MNHEY, CDR2 SVGAGI, per germline. The CDR3 region has the DNA TGTGCCAGCAAGGTCAACGGGCAGCCGAACACTGAAGCTTTCTTT. Its protein is CASKVNGQPNTEAFF.

The chain employs TRBV6-5 and TRBJ2-5; TRBD2 matches 8 bases. The CDR3 runs 14 residues. Germline values: CDR1 MNHEY, CDR2 SVGAGI. V gave up 0 bases and J gave up 4 bases; unmatched junction bases: 1. CDR3 sequence reads: CASSYSRGGETQYF. Written as DNA, the CDR3 is TGTGCCAGCAGTTACTCCCGGGGGGGAGAGACCCAGTACTTC.

This chain joins TRBV7-9 and TRBJ1-2; D is uncertain. The CDR3 spans 11 residues. V was cut by 1 base and J by 6 bases, with 3 bases left in between. CDR1 is SEHNR, CDR2 FQNEAQ, per germline (reference sequence). The CDR3 DNA reads TGTGCCAGCAGCTTAGGGGATGGCTACACCTTC. Translated, it gives CASSLGDGYTF.

This clone was observed a single time. This chain uses TRBV5-4 with TRBJ2-1; 7 nucleotides match TRBD1. CDR1 and CDR2 from the germline V gene are SGHNT and YYREEE (reference sequence). V lost 4 bases and J lost 6; bases outside the gene matches: 7. The CDR3 runs to 14 residues. The DNA of the CDR3 is TGTGCCAGCAGCACGGAAGCAGGGGGCAATGAGCAGTTCTTC. Its translation is CASSTEAGGNEQFF.

This chain joins TRBV7-9 and TRBJ1-2; D gene unclear. Germline CDR1 SEHNR, CDR2 FQNEAQ (reference sequence). V was cut by 3 bases and J by 2 bases, with 7 bases left in between. CDR3 length equals 13 residues. The CDR3 nucleotides read TGTGCCAGCAGCTTCATTGGAAACTATGGCTACACCTTC. Translated, it gives CASSFIGNYGYTF. Drawing the rest from reference TRBV7-9 and TRBJ1-2, the complete variable domain is DTGVSQNPRHKITKRGQNVTFRCDPISEHNRLYWYRQTLGQGPEFLTYFQNEAQLEKSRLLSDRFSAERPKGSFSTLEIQRTEQGDSAMYLCASSFIGNYGYTFGSGTRLTVV.

The chain is built from TRBV6-1 and TRBJ2-7; tentative D call: TRBD2 (5 bases). CDR1 and CDR2 from the germline V gene are MNHNS and SASEGT. Trimming removed 6 bases at V and 3 bases at J, with 6 bases between. This CDR3 spans 11 amino acids. CDR3 coding DNA: TGTGCCAGCAGGGACTTCTACGAGCAGTACTTC. Its translation is CASRDFYEQYF.

This clone was counted only a few times. The rearrangement uses TRBV7-9 and TRBJ2-2, with unresolved D. CDR3 length equals 11 residues. The V gene's germline CDR1 is SEHNR and CDR2 FQNEAQ (reference sequence). The ends were cut back, 2 bases at V and 6 bases at J, with 1 base in the middle. CDR3 bases: TGTGCCAGCAGCTTATCCGGGGAGCTGTTTTTT. This codes for CASSLSGELFF.

The V call is TRBV5-6, the J call TRBJ2-7, with D unresolved. The V end was cut by 0 bases, the J end by 2 bases, with 3 bases between. Germline V lookup: CDR1 SGHDT, CDR2 YYEEEE. The CDR3 is 12 residues long. CDR3 DNA sequence: TGTGCCAGCAGCTTGGGGACCTACGAGCAGTACTTC. The encoded protein is CASSLGTYEQYF.

The rearrangement uses TRBV6-5 and TRBJ1-6, with D maybe TRBD1 (5 bases). The CDR3 consists of 14 residues. V lost 0 bases and J 6 bases, leaving 6 bases between the germline ends. CDR1 MNHEY and CDR2 SVGAGI come from the germline V gene. CDR3 nucleotide sequence: TGTGCCAGCAGTTACTCTCAGGGTAATTCACCCCTCCACTTT. This gives the protein CASSYSQGNSPLHF.

The CDR3 bases are TGTGCCAGCAGCCCTCGACAGGGGGTTGACCCCGGGGAGCTGTTTTTT. Translating it yields CASSPRQGVDPGELFF. This chain joins TRBV7-6 and TRBJ2-2, with 9 bases identical to TRBD1. V shed 5 bases, J shed 6 bases, and the junction held 10 bases outside the gene matches. This CDR3 comprises 16 residues. The germline gives CDR1 SGHVS, CDR2 FNYEAQ.

This chain joins TRBV18 and TRBJ2-1; 7 nucleotides agree with TRBD2. V trimming: 3 bases; J trimming: 2 bases; junction bases outside the gene matches: 4. Germline V gene sequence: CDR1 KGHSH, CDR2 LQKENI. The CDR3 contains 15 residues. CDR3 protein: CASSPGGPTYNEQFF. CDR3 nucleotide sequence: TGTGCCAGCTCACCGGGAGGGCCAACCTACAATGAGCAGTTCTTC. Full variable domain (missing parts from reference TRBV18 and TRBJ2-1): NAGVMQNPRHLVRRRGQEARLRCSPMKGHSHVYWYRQLPEEGLKFMVYLQKENIIDESGMPKERFSAEFPKEGPSILRIQQVVRGDSAAYFCASSPGGPTYNEQFFGPGTRLTVL.

V usage is TRBV6-5 and J usage is TRBJ2-3; D is ambiguous. V was shortened by 7 bases and J by 0 bases, with 8 bases between the two germline ends. Looked up from germline, CDR1 is MNHEY and CDR2 is SVGAGI. The CDR3 has 13 amino acids. CDR3 region: CASKDLSTDTQYF. CDR3 nucleotides: TGTGCCAGCAAGGACCTAAGCACAGATACGCAGTATTTT.

This chain uses TRBV2 with TRBJ2-7; weak D call: TRBD1 (7 bases). The CDR3 extends over 14 amino acids. CDR1 is SNHLY, CDR2 FYNNEI, per germline. Trimming shortened V by 5 bases and J by 1 base, and 12 bases separated the two germline ends. The CDR3 spells CASSPQGTSYEQYF. As DNA, the CDR3 is TGTGCCAGCAGTCCACAGGGGACTTCCTACGAGCAGTACTTC.

The chain uses TRBV11-2 and TRBJ2-7; 9 bases align to TRBD1. Germline CDR1 and CDR2: SGHAT and FQNNGV. V trimming: 4 bases; J trimming: 4 bases; junction bases outside the gene matches: 8. The CDR3 covers 15 residues. The CDR3 nucleotides are TGTGCCAGCAGCTCGCAGGGAGGACAGGGGTACGAGCAGTACTTC. It translates to CASSSQGGQGYEQYF.

This chain connects TRBV2 to TRBJ2-3, with TRBD2 matching over 9 bases. V was clipped by 9 bases and J by 8 bases; unmatched bases: 12. The germline gives CDR1 SNHLY, CDR2 FYNNEI. This CDR3 spans 14 amino acids. The CDR3 nucleotides read TGTGCCAGTTGGGGCGGGGGGGCGTCTCTTACGCAGTATTTT. Protein sequence: CASWGGGASLTQYF.

V usage is TRBV6-1 and J usage is TRBJ1-2; TRBD1 matches at 7 bases. Germline CDR1 MNHNS, CDR2 SASEGT. The CDR3 length is 15 residues. Trimming cost V 4 bases and J 6 bases; bases outside gene matches: 11. The CDR3 region has the DNA TGTGCCAGCAGTGGAAAGACAGGGCCAGCGAATGGCTACACCTTC. It encodes CASSGKTGPANGYTF.

V gene TRBV5-1 combines with J gene TRBJ2-2; no definite D call. CDR1 and CDR2 from the germline V gene are SGHRS and YFSETQ. The V gene lost 0 bases and the J gene lost 3 bases, with 3 bases spanning the gap. The CDR3 spans 13 residues. The chain's CDR3 is CASSLVDTGELFF. CDR3 nucleotides: TGCGCCAGCAGCTTGGTGGACACCGGGGAGCTGTTTTTT.

As regards this clone: Mismatch with germline at one junction end may stem from a read error. The chain carries TRBV19 and TRBJ2-1, with D tentatively TRBD1 (6 bases). Germline CDR1 reads LNHDA; CDR2 reads SQIVND (reference sequence). This CDR3 is 13 amino acids long. The CDR3 DNA follows: TGTGCCACTAGTCTTAGGGGGTACAATGAGCAGTTCTTC. It translates to CATSLRGYNEQFF.

The genes are TRBV15 and TRBJ1-4; D ambiguous. Germline loops: CDR1 LNHNV, CDR2 YYDKDF (reference sequence). Trimming shortened V by 1 base and J by 8 bases, and 14 bases separated the two germline ends. The CDR3 is made up of 15 amino acids. The CDR3 nucleotides read TGTGCCACCAGCAGAGGGGCCTTCGGAGGCGAAAAACTGTTTTTT. Its protein product is CATSRGAFGGEKLFF.

The chain recombines TRBV7-3 with TRBJ2-2; tentative D call: TRBD1 (6 bases). The germline V gene encodes CDR1 SGHTA and CDR2 FQGTGA. The CDR3 covers 16 residues. V was clipped by 3 bases and J by 0 bases, with 11 bases between them. The CDR3 reads CASSLMGHTNTGELFF. The CDR3, as DNA: TGTGCCAGCAGCTTGATGGGACATACGAACACCGGGGAGCTGTTTTTT.